The sequence of this T cell receptor (beta chain) was determined in a study of breast tumors, draining lymph nodes, adjacent tissues. Study-wide points: Tumor and nontumor repertoires were significantly more similar in luminal-like than in basal-like breast cancer. Findings are consistent with lymph node origin and intratumoral expansion of most tumor T cells.

Samples came from axillary lymph nodes draining the breast cancer. In TCRdb, the multiplex PCR reads were re-called with MiXCR into one record per CDR3 protein. This table has about 170,000 distinct CDR3 sequences, 25% to 40% appearing once. Germline V gene lookup returns CDR1 SGHDT and CDR2 YYEEEE. The CDR3 has 15 residues. With V trimmed by 0 bases and J by 8 bases, 9 bases remained unmatched. This clonotype was observed many times. The antigen is not known. This chain uses TRBV5-6 with TRBJ1-2, with TRBD1 matching over 8 bases. The receptor was isolated from a female donor with breast cancer. Some clones in this sample may be carry-over from other donors' samples. The sequencing sample was made of axillary lymph node tissue. CDR3 region: CASSLVGQESRGYTF. The DNA of the CDR3 is TGTGCCAGCAGCTTGGTGGGACAGGAATCCCGCGGCTACACCTTC.